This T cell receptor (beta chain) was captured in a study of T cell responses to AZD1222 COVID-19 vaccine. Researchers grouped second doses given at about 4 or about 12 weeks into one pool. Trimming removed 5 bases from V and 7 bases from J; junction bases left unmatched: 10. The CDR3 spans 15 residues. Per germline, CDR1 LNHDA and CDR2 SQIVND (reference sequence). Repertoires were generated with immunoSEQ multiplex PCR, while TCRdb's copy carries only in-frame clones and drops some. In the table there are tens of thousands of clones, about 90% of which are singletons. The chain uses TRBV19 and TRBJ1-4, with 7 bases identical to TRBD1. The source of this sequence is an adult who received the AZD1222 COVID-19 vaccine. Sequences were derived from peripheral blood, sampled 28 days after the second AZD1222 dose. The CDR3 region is CASSSPGGLAEKLFF. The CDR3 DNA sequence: TGTGCCAGTAGTTCGCCAGGGGGATTGGCTGAAAAACTGTTTTTT.